This TCR beta chain came from a study of blood T cell repertoires in COVID-19. On the study more broadly: Samples taken during acute and convalescent COVID-19 were collected in the United States, Italy and Spain. The cDNA or gDNA used as material had been derived from T cells, B-cell-depleted T cells, or PBMCs.

As handled by the study authors: Estimation of nucleated cell counts was performed using reference gene primer amplification. The method was immunoSEQ multiplex PCR; TCRdb's version includes in-frame clones alone and lacks a portion of them. The D gene and trimming were derived from the DNA, and the V and J assignments and clone size from that table. Among tens of thousands of clones listed, about 91% were seen once. V was cut by 5 bases and J by 0 bases, with 19 bases left in between. The CDR3 runs 17 residues. In germline, CDR1 is SGHVS, CDR2 FQNEAQ. This receptor was obtained from a woman aged 70 to 79 with acute or convalescent COVID-19. V gene TRBV7-8 combines with J gene TRBJ1-1, with D possibly being TRBD1 (5 bases). Material: peripheral blood. The CDR3 nucleotides are TGTGCCAGCAGCGTCGGGGGGTTGGGGGTCTTGAACACTGAAGCTTTCTTT. It codes for CASSVGGLGVLNTEAFF.